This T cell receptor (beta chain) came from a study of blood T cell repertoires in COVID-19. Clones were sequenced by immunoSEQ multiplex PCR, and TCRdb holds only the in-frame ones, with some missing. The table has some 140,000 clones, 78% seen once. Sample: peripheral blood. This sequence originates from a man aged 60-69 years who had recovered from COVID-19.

For the CDR3, the DNA is TGTGCCAGCAGCCCGGACAGGGGTGGGAGGAACACTGAAGCTTTCTTT. It translates to CASSPDRGGRNTEAFF. The V and J genes are TRBV5-5 and TRBJ1-1, with TRBD1 matching over 9 bases. Germline CDR1 and CDR2: SGHKS and YYEKEE (reference sequence). The CDR3 loop spans 16 amino acids. The trim removed 4 bases at V and 1 base at J, leaving 8 bases unmatched.